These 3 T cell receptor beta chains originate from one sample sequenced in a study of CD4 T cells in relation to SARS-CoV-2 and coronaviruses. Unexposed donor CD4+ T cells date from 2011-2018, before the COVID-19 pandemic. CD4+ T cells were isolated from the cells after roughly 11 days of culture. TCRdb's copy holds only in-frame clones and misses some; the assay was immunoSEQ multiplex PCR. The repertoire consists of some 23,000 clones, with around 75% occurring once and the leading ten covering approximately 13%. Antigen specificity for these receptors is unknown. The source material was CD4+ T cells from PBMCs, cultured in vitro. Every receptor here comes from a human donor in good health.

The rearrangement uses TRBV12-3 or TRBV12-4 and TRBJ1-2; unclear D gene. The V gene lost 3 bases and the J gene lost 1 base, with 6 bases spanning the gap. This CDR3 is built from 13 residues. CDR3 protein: CASSLVDNYGYTF. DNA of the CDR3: TGTGCCAGCAGTTTGGTGGATAACTATGGCTACACCTTC.

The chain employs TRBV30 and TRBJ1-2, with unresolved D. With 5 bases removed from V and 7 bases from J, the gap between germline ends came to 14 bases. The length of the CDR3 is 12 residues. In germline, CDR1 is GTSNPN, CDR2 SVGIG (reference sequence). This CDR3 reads CAWEAGGSGYTF. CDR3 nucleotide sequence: TGTGCCTGGGAAGCAGGCGGGTCTGGCTACACCTTC. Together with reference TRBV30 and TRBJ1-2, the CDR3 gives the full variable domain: SQTIHQWPATLVQPVGSPLSLECTVEGTSNPNLYWYRQAAGRGLQLLFYSVGIGQISSEVPQNLSASRPQDRQFILSSKKLLLSDSGFYLCAWEAGGSGYTFGSGTRLTVV.

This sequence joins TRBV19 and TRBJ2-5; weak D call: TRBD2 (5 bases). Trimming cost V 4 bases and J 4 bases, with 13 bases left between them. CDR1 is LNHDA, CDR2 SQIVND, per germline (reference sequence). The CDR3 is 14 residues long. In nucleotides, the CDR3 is TGTGCCAGTAGTAGCGGGCTATATGGAGAGACCCAGTACTTC. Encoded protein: CASSSGLYGETQYF. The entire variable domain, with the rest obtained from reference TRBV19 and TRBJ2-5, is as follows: DGGITQSPKYLFRKEGQNVTLSCEQNLNHDAMYWYRQDPGQGLRLIYYSQIVNDFQKGDIAEGYSVSREKKESFPLTVTSAQKNPTAFYLCASSSGLYGETQYFGPGTRLLVL.